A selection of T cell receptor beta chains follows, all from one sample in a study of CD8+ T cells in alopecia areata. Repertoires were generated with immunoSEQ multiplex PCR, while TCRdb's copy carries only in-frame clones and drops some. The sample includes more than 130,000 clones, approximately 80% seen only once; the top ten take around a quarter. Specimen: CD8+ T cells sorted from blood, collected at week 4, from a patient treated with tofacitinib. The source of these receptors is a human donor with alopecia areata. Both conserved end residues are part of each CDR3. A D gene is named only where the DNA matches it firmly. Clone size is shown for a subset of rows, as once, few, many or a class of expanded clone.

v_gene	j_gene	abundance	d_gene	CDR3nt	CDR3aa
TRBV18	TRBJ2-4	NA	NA	TGTGCCAGCTCACAACCCGGGGAATCCCTAGCCAAAAACATTCAGTACTTC	CASSQPGESLAKNIQYF
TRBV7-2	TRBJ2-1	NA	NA	TGTGCCAGCAGCCCTGAATCAGGGACCTACAATGAGCAGTTCTTC	CASSPESGTYNEQFF
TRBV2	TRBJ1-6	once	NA	TGTGCCAGCAGTGACCCCGGGAGTACGGACTCCTATAATTCACCCCTCCACTTT	CASSDPGSTDSYNSPLHF
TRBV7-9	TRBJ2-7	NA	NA	TGTGCCAGCAACCCACCCGGTTCCTACGAGCAGTACTTC	CASNPPGSYEQYF
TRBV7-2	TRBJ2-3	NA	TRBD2	TGTGCCAGCAGCGGGACTAGCGGGACAGATACGCAGTATTTT	CASSGTSGTDTQYF
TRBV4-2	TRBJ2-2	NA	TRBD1	TGTGCCAGCAGCCAAGATGATTGGGACAGGGGGACGAACACCGGGGAGCTGTTTTTT	CASSQDDWDRGTNTGELFF
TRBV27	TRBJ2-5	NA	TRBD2	TGTGCCAGCACCGGAGCGGGGACCCAAGAGACCCAGTACTTC	CASTGAGTQETQYF
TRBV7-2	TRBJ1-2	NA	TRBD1	TGTGCCAGCAGCTTCCTTGGACAGGGCTTTAGCTACACCTTC	CASSFLGQGFSYTF
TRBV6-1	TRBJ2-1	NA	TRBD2	TGTGCCAGCAGGATTAGCGGGGGGGCCCTCGATGAGCAGTTCTTC	CASRISGGALDEQFF
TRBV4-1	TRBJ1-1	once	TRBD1	TGCGCCAGCAGCCAGAGCGGAGGGACAGGGGGCCTGTACACTGAAGCTTTCTTT	CASSQSGGTGGLYTEAFF
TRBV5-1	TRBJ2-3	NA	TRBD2	TGCGCCAGCAGCCCAGGTAGCGGGGGATTGGATACGCAGTATTTT	CASSPGSGGLDTQYF
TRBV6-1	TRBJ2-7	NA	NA	TGTGCCAGCAGAATGGGTTCCGAGCAGTACTTC	CASRMGSEQYF
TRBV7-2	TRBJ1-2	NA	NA	TGTGCCAGCAGCTTACGGTCTGGGACTCCGGTCTACACCTTC	CASSLRSGTPVYTF
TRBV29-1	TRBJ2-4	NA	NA	TGCAGCGTTGAGTTCGGAGACAAAAACATTCAGTACTTC	CSVEFGDKNIQYF
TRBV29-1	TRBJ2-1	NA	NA	TGCAGCGTTGAGTACCCTGGAGGGGTGAGGAATGAGCAGTTCTTC	CSVEYPGGVRNEQFF
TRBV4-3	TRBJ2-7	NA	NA	TGCGCCAGCAGCCAAGATTTTGGGCAAATTAAACCCTACGAGCAGTACTTC	CASSQDFGQIKPYEQYF
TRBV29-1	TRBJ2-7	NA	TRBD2	TGCAGCGTTGAAGGCCTAGCGGGGGGCCGCTACGAGCAGTACTTC	CSVEGLAGGRYEQYF
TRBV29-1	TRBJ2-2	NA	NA	TGCAGCGTTGATTGGGGCTTCAACACCGGGGAGCTGTTTTTT	CSVDWGFNTGELFF
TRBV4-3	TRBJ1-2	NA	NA	TGCGCCAGCAGCCAACAATTTACAGGCGGTGGTGGCTACACCTTC	CASSQQFTGGGGYTF
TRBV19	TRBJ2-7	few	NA	TGTGCCAGTAGTATATCGGGAAACTACTACGAGCAGTACTTC	CASSISGNYYEQYF
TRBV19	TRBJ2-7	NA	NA	TGTGCCAGTAGTACCCGGGACGGTCCCTACGAGCAGTACTTC	CASSTRDGPYEQYF
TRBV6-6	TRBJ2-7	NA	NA	TGTGCCAGCAGTTATGTTCAATGGGAGCAGTACTTC	CASSYVQWEQYF
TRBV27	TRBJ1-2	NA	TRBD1	TGTGCCAGCAGTTTAATTAAGGGACAGCCCTATGGCTACACCTTC	CASSLIKGQPYGYTF
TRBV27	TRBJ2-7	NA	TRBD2	TGTGCCAGCAGTTGGCGAGCGGGGGGCTCCTACGAGCAGTACTTC	CASSWRAGGSYEQYF
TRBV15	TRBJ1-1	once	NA	TGTGCCACCAGCGCAAATCTAGGGGACTACATGGCTGAAGCTTTCTTT	CATSANLGDYMAEAFF
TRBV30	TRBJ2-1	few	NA	TGTGCCTGGAGTCGTCGTGACAGTTCCCTAAACAATGAGCAGTTCTTC	CAWSRRDSSLNNEQFF
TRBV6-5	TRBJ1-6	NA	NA	TGTGCCAGCAGTTACTCGGGGGTGAATTCACCCCTCCACTTT	CASSYSGVNSPLHF
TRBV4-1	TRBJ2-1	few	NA	TGCGCCAGCAGCCAAGATCACCGGGTGTACAATGAGCAGTTCTTC	CASSQDHRVYNEQFF
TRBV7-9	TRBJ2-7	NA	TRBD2	TGTGCCAGCAGCCCAACGGGGGGGCCCTCCTACGAGCAGTACTTC	CASSPTGGPSYEQYF
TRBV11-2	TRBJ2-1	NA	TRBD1	TGTGCCAGCAGCCTCCTTTGGGGACAGGGGTTTAATGAGCAGTTCTTC	CASSLLWGQGFNEQFF